The clone carrying this T cell receptor (beta chain) turned up a few times. The sample comes from a study of blood T cell repertoires in COVID-19. Study context: Material from acute and convalescent COVID-19 was sourced from the United States, Italy and Spain.

Source study methods: How many nucleated cells were present was estimated from reference gene primer amplification. Sequencing used immunoSEQ multiplex PCR; TCRdb keeps in-frame clones, though not all of them. The V and J calls and clone size come from that table; D and trimming were worked out from the DNA. This sample has around 88,000 clones, with roughly 80% found just once. Germline CDR1 is MDHEN and CDR2 is SYDVKM. The V end lost 8 bases, the J end lost 1 base, and 8 bases lay between the germline ends. There are 13 residues in the CDR3. Sequencing input: peripheral blood. V gene TRBV28 combines with J gene TRBJ2-2, with D tentatively TRBD1 (6 bases). This clonotype originated in a man aged 55-75 years with acute or convalescent COVID-19. CDR3 amino acids: CASLQGNTGELFF. CDR3 DNA sequence: TGTGCCAGCCTACAGGGGAACACCGGGGAGCTGTTTTTT.